The 18 T cell receptor beta chains presented below share a single source sample, sequenced in a study of blood T cell repertoires in COVID-19. Clones were sequenced by immunoSEQ multiplex PCR, and TCRdb holds only the in-frame ones, with some missing. The sample has about 190,000 clones, under 90% seen once. The sequencing sample was made of peripheral blood. The receptor set was obtained from a man aged 35 to 55 with acute or convalescent COVID-19.

The V and J genes are TRBV30 and TRBJ1-4; 7 bases are a match to TRBD1. CDR3 length: 14 residues. Germline lookup yields CDR1 GTSNPN and CDR2 SVGIG (reference sequence). The J segment lost 7 bases and the V segment lost 1 base, leaving 6 bases of the junction unmatched. CDR3 protein: CAWSAPGGSEKLFF. As DNA, the CDR3 is TGTGCCTGGAGTGCCCCAGGGGGGAGTGAAAAACTGTTTTTT.

This clone was observed a single time. The chain links TRBV30 to TRBJ1-2, with D unclear. V was clipped by 0 bases and J by 1 base, with 6 bases between them. The CDR3 consists of 13 residues. Germline CDR1 is GTSNPN and CDR2 is SVGIG (reference sequence). The CDR3 coding sequence is TGTGCCTGGAGTGTAGGACTTAACTATGGCTACACCTTC. Protein sequence: CAWSVGLNYGYTF.

The chain joins TRBV7-2 to TRBJ2-1, with 10 bases fitting TRBD1. Germline CDR1 reads SGHTA; CDR2 reads FQGNSA. V was clipped by 5 bases and J by 2 bases; unmatched bases: 6. This CDR3 is 16 amino acids long. The CDR3 here is CASSRPGTGAYNEQFF. The CDR3 bases are TGTGCCAGCAGCCGTCCTGGGACAGGGGCCTACAATGAGCAGTTCTTC.

CDR3 residues: CASSSPTTLENYGYTF. CDR3 coding DNA: TGTGCCAGCAGTTCCCCCACGACATTAGAGAACTATGGCTACACCTTC. The rearrangement links TRBV28 to TRBJ1-2; D is undetermined. The V end lost 4 bases, the J end lost 2 bases, and 17 bases lay between the germline ends. The CDR3 contains 16 residues. In germline, CDR1 is MDHEN, CDR2 SYDVKM.

The V call is TRBV28, the J call TRBJ2-1; tentatively, D is TRBD2 (6 bases). CDR3 size: 12 residues. CDR1 and CDR2 (germline): MDHEN, SYDVKM. The germline V and J ends were trimmed by 4 bases and 15 bases, with 16 bases remaining between them. The CDR3 here is CASSSLGTPRFF. The CDR3, as DNA: TGTGCCAGCAGTTCCCTTGGGACTCCCCGGTTCTTC.

CDR3 in amino acids: CATSESSGGRYNEQFF. Written as DNA, the CDR3 is TGTGCCACCAGTGAAAGTAGCGGGGGGCGCTACAATGAGCAGTTCTTC. V usage is TRBV24-1 and J usage is TRBJ2-1; 10 nucleotides align to TRBD2. With 4 bases clipped from V and 3 bases from J, the junction kept 5 bases outside the gene matches. The CDR3 consists of 16 residues. Germline assignment: CDR1 KGHDR and CDR2 SFDVKD.

In this sample, this clone turned up once. The chain has TRBV6-5 and TRBJ2-5; 8 bases align to TRBD1. J was trimmed by 4 bases and V by 5 bases; bases with no gene match: 9. Germline assignment: CDR1 MNHEY and CDR2 SVGAGI. CDR3 length equals 15 residues. The CDR3 nucleotides read TGTGCCAGCAGTCCTCGACAGGGGTTGGGAGAGACCCAGTACTTC. Amino acids: CASSPRQGLGETQYF.

This clone came up a few times. The rearrangement joins TRBV4-2 to TRBJ2-7, with D maybe TRBD2 (5 bases). Germline V CDR1 and CDR2: LGHNA, YNFKEQ. This CDR3 comprises 16 residues. V was cut by 3 bases and J by 2 bases, with 17 bases left in between. The DNA of the CDR3 is TGTGCCAGCAGCCACCCCGGACTTGAACGACCCTACGAGCAGTACTTC. This codes for CASSHPGLERPYEQYF.

The V and J genes are TRBV12-3 or TRBV12-4 and TRBJ1-5; D unresolved. This CDR3 is 13 amino acids long. Trimming stripped 3 bases from V and 11 bases from J, with 14 bases between. The CDR3 here is CASSLKQYQAQHF. DNA of the CDR3: TGTGCCAGCAGTTTGAAACAGTACCAAGCCCAGCATTTT.

The J gene is TRBJ2-7, the V gene TRBV2; a weak D match, TRBD2 (5 bases). Germline loops: CDR1 SNHLY, CDR2 FYNNEI. Trimming pared 4 bases from V and 3 bases from J, leaving 13 bases between. This CDR3 spans 14 amino acids. The CDR3 region is CASSGGLGFYEQYF. In DNA, the CDR3 is TGTGCCAGCAGTGGAGGGTTGGGGTTCTACGAGCAGTACTTC.

V gene TRBV9 combines with J gene TRBJ2-3; 10 nucleotides agree with TRBD2. This CDR3 has 16 residues. V shed 0 bases, J shed 6 bases, and the junction held 7 bases outside the gene matches. Germline assignment: CDR1 SGDLS and CDR2 YYNGEE. The CDR3 reads CASSVEVAGGGDTQYF. CDR3 DNA: TGTGCCAGCAGCGTAGAAGTAGCGGGGGGTGGGGATACGCAGTATTTT.

The rearrangement links TRBV6-5 to TRBJ2-1; weak D call: TRBD2 (6 bases). This CDR3 spans 13 amino acids. V was trimmed by 5 bases and J by 8 bases, leaving 13 bases between them. Germline CDR1 MNHEY, CDR2 SVGAGI. CDR3: CASSPNGGYEQFF. The CDR3 DNA is TGTGCCAGCAGTCCCAATGGGGGGTATGAGCAGTTCTTC.

Worth noting for this clone: At the DNA level, this CDR3 is encoded by other sequences in the same sample as well. The chain couples TRBV11-3 to TRBJ2-1, with unresolved D. Germline V gene lookup returns CDR1 SGHNT and CDR2 YENEEA. V lost 1 base, J lost 1 base, and 2 bases lay in between. There are 13 residues in the CDR3. The DNA for the CDR3 is TGTGCCAGCAGCTTAGTATCCTACAATGAGCAGTTCTTC. Translated, it gives CASSLVSYNEQFF. The complete variable domain, with remaining parts taken from reference TRBV11-3 and TRBJ2-1, reads EAGVVQSPRYKIIEKKQPVAFWCNPISGHNTLYWYLQNLGQGPELLIRYENEEAVDDSQLPKDRFSAERLKGVDSTLKIQPAELGDSAVYLCASSLVSYNEQFFGPGTRLTVL.

V is TRBV3-1 (or the pseudogene TRBV3-2) and J is TRBJ2-1; D gene unclear. CDR1 LGHDT and CDR2 YNNKEL come from the germline V gene (reference sequence). The CDR3 is made up of 13 amino acids. V lost 0 bases and J lost 7, with 7 bases in between. In nucleotides, the CDR3 is TGTGCCAGCAGCCAAGAGAGGAGAAATGAGCAGTTCTTC. Translating gives CASSQERRNEQFF.

The sample holds a few counts of this clone. The V gene is TRBV4-2, the J gene TRBJ2-1, with D unclear. CDR1 is LGHNA, CDR2 YNFKEQ, per germline. The CDR3 loop spans 15 amino acids. V was shortened by 0 bases and J by 6 bases, with 12 bases between the two germline ends. The DNA of the CDR3 is TGTGCCAGCAGCCAAGATGAGGTGCTGGGCAATGAGCAGTTCTTC. This translates into CASSQDEVLGNEQFF.

The V and J genes are TRBV24-1 and TRBJ2-5, with TRBD1 as a possible D gene (6 bases). The V gene's germline CDR1 is KGHDR and CDR2 SFDVKD. V was cut by 5 bases and J by 3 bases, with 24 bases left in between. This CDR3 spans 18 amino acids. CDR3 DNA sequence: TGTGCCACCAGTGGGGGGAACAGGGAGCTTAAGTGGGAAGAGACCCAGTACTTC. Translation: CATSGGNRELKWEETQYF.

Note on this clone: Other nucleotide sequences from this sample produce the same CDR3. The V and J genes are TRBV6-2 or TRBV6-3 and TRBJ2-1; the D gene is possibly TRBD2 (5 bases). The ends were cut back, 2 bases at V and 0 bases at J, with 8 bases in the middle. CDR3 size: 15 residues. In germline, CDR1 is MNHEY, CDR2 SVGEGT. Here the CDR3 DNA reads TGTGCCAGCAGTTACACGGGGAGCTCCTACAATGAGCAGTTCTTC. Protein product: CASSYTGSSYNEQFF.

The V call is TRBV7-9, the J call TRBJ2-1; tentatively, D is TRBD2 (5 bases). This CDR3 has 13 residues. Trimming pared 0 bases from V and 9 bases from J, leaving 9 bases between. Per germline, CDR1 SEHNR and CDR2 FQNEAQ (reference sequence). As DNA, the CDR3 is TGTGCCAGCAGCTTAGCCGGAGGCCCTGAGCAGTTCTTC. This translates into CASSLAGGPEQFF. The entire variable domain, with the rest obtained from reference TRBV7-9 and TRBJ2-1, is as follows: DTGVSQNPRHKITKRGQNVTFRCDPISEHNRLYWYRQTLGQGPEFLTYFQNEAQLEKSRLLSDRFSAERPKGSFSTLEIQRTEQGDSAMYLCASSLAGGPEQFFGPGTRLTVL.